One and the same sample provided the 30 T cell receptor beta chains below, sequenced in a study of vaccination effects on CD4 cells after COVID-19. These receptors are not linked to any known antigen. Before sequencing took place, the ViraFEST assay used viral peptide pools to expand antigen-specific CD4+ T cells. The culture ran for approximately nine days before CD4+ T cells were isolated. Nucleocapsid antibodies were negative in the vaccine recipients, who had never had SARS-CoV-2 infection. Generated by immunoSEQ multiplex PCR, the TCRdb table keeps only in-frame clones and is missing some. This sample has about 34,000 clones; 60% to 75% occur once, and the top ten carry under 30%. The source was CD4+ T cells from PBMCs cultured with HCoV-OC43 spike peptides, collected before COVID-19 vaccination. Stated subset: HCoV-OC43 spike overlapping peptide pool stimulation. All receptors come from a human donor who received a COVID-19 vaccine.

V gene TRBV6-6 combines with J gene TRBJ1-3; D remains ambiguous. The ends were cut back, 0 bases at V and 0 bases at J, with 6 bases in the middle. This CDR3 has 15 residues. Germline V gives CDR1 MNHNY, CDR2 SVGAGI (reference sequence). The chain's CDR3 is CASSYSGPSGNTIYF. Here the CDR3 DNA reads TGTGCCAGCAGTTACTCAGGGCCCTCTGGAAACACCATATATTTT.

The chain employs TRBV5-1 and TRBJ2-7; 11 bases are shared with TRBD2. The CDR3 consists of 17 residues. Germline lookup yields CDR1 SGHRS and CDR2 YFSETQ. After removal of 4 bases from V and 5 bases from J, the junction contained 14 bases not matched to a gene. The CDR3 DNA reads TGCGCCAGCAGCGCAACGATAACTAGCGGGAGAGGCAACGAGCAGTACTTC. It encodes CASSATITSGRGNEQYF.

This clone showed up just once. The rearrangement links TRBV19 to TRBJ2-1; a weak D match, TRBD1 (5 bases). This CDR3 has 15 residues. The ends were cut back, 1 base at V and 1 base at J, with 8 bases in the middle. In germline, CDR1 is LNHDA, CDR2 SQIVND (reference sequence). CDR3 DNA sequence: TGTGCCAGTAGTATAGCGCAGGGATCCTACAATGAGCAGTTCTTC. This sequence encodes CASSIAQGSYNEQFF. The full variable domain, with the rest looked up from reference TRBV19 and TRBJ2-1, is DGGITQSPKYLFRKEGQNVTLSCEQNLNHDAMYWYRQDPGQGLRLIYYSQIVNDFQKGDIAEGYSVSREKKESFPLTVTSAQKNPTAFYLCASSIAQGSYNEQFFGPGTRLTVL.

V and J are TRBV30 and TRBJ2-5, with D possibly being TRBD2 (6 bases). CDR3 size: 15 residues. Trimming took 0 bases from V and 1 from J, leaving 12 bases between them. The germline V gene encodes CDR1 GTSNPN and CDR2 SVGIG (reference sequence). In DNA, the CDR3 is TGTGCCTGGAGTGTACACGTGGGGGGCCAAGAGACCCAGTACTTC. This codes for CAWSVHVGGQETQYF.

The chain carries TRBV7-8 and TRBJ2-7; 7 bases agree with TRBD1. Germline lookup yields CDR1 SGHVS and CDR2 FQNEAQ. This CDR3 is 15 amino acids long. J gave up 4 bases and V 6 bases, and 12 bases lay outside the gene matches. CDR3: CASSSRDSLEYEQYF. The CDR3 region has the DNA TGTGCCAGCAGTTCTCGGGACAGCCTGGAATACGAGCAGTACTTC.

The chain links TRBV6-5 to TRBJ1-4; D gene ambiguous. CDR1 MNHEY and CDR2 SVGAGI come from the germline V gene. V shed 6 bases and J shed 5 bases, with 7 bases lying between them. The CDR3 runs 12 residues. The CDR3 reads CASRSENEKLFF. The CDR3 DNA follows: TGTGCCAGCAGATCAGAGAATGAAAAACTGTTTTTT.

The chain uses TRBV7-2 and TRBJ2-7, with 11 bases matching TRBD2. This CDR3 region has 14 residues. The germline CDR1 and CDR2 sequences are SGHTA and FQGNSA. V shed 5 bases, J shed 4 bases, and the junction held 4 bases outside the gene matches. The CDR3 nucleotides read TGTGCCAGCAGCCAGACTAGCGGGGTGTACGAGCAGTACTTC. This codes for CASSQTSGVYEQYF.

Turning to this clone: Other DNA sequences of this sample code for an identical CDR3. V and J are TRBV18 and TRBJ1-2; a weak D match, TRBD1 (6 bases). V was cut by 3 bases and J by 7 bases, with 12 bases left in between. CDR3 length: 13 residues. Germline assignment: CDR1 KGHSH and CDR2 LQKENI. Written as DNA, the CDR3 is TGTGCCAGCTCACCTTCGGACAGTCGTGGCTACACCTTC. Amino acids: CASSPSDSRGYTF. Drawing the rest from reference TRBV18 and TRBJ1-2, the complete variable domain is NAGVMQNPRHLVRRRGQEARLRCSPMKGHSHVYWYRQLPEEGLKFMVYLQKENIIDESGMPKERFSAEFPKEGPSILRIQQVVRGDSAAYFCASSPSDSRGYTFGSGTRLTVV.

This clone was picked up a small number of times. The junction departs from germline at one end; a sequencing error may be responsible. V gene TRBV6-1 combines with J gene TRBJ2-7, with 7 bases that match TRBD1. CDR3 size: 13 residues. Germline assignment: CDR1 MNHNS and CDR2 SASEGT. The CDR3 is CASREGGRYEQYF. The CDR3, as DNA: TGTGCCAGCAGAGAAGGGGGCAGGTACGAGCAGTACTTC.

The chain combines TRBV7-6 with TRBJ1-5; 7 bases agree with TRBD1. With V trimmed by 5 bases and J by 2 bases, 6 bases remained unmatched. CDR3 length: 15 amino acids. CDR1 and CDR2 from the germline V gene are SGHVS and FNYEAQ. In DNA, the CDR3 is TGTGCCAGCAGCCCATTCGGACAGGGCAATCAGCCCCAGCATTTT. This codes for CASSPFGQGNQPQHF.

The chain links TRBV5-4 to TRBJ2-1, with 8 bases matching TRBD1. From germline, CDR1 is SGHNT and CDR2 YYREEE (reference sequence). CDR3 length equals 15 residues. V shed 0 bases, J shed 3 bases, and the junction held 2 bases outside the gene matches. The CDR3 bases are TGTGCCAGCAGCTTGGTGGGGACAGGCTACAATGAGCAGTTCTTC. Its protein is CASSLVGTGYNEQFF.

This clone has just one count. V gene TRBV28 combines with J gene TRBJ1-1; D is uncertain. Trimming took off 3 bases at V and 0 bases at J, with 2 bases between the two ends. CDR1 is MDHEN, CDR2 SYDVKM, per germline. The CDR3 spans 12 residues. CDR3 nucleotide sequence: TGTGCCAGCAGTTTGATGAACACTGAAGCTTTCTTT. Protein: CASSLMNTEAFF. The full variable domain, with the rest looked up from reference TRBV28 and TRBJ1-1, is DVKVTQSSRYLVKRTGEKVFLECVQDMDHENMFWYRQDPGLGLRLIYFSYDVKMKEKGDIPEGYSVSREKKERFSLILESASTNQTSMYLCASSLMNTEAFFGQGTRLTVV.

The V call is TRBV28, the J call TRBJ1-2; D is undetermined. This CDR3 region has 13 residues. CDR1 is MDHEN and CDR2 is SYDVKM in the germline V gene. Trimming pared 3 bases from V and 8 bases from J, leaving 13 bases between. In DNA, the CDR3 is TGTGCCAGCAGTTTGCACTCAGGCCGCGGCTACACCTTC. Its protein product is CASSLHSGRGYTF.

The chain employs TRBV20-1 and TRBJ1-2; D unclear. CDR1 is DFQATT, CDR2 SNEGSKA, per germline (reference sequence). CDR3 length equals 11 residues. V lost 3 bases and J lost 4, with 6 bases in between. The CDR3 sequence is CSASNLYGYTF. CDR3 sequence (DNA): TGCAGTGCTAGCAACCTCTATGGCTACACCTTC.

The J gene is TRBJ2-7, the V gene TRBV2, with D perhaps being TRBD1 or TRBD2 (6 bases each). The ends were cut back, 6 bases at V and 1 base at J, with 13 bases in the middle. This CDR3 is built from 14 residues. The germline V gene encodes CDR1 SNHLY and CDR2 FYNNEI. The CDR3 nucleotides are TGTGCCAGCAGCTCTGGGGGGCCTTCCTACGAGCAGTACTTC. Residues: CASSSGGPSYEQYF.

The CDR3 nucleotides read TGTGCCAGTAGTGCGTATCCGGGACAGGGGACCTTC. Protein sequence: CASSAYPGQGTF. This chain connects TRBV19 to TRBJ1-2, with TRBD1 matching 10 bases. J gave up 14 bases and V 5 bases, and 8 bases lay outside the gene matches. The CDR3 covers 12 residues. Germline loops: CDR1 LNHDA, CDR2 SQIVND (reference sequence).

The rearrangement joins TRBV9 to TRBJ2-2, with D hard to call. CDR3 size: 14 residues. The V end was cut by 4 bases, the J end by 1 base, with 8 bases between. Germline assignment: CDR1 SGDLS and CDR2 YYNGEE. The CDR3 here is CASSPLLNTGELFF. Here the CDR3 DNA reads TGTGCCAGCAGCCCCCTCCTGAACACCGGGGAGCTGTTTTTT.

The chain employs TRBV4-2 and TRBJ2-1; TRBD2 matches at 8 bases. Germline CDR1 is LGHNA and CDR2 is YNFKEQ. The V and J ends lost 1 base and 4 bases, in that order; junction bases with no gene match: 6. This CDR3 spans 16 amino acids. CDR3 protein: CASSQVGRGGYNEQFF. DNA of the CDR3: TGTGCCAGCAGCCAAGTAGGTCGGGGGGGATACAATGAGCAGTTCTTC.

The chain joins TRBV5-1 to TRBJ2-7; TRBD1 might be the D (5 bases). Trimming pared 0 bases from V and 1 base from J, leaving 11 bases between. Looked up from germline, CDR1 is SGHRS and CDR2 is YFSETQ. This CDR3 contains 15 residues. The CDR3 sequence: CASSLASQGSYEQYF. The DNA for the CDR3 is TGCGCCAGCAGCTTGGCCAGTCAGGGTTCCTACGAGCAGTACTTC.

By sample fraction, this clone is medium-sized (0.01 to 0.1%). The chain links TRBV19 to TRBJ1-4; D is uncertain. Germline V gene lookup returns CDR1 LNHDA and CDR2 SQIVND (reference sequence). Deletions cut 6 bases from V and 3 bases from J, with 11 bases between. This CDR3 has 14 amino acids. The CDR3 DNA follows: TGTGCCAGTAGCTACGGAATAGCTAATGAAAAACTGTTTTTT. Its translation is CASSYGIANEKLFF.

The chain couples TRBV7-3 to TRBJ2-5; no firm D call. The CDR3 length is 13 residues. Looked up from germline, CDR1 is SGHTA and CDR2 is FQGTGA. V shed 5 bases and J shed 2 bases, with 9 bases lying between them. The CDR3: CASSPTGQETQYF. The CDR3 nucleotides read TGTGCCAGCAGCCCGACTGGGCAAGAGACCCAGTACTTC. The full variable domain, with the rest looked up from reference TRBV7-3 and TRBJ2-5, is GAGVSQTPSNKVTEKGKYVELRCDPISGHTALYWYRQSLGQGPEFLIYFQGTGAADDSGLPNDRFFAVRPEGSVSTLKIQRTERGDSAVYLCASSPTGQETQYFGPGTRLLVL.

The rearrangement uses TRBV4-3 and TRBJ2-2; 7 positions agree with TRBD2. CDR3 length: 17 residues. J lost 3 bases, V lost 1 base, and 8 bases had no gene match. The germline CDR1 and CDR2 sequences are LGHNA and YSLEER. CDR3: CASSQGGGRGYTGELFF. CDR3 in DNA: TGCGCCAGCAGCCAAGGGGGGGGTCGTGGGTACACCGGGGAGCTGTTTTTT.

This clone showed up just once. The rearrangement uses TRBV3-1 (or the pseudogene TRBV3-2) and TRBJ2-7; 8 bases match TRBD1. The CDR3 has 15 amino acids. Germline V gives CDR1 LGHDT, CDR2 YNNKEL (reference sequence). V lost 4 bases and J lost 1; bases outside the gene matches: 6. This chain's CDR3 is CASSPRTGRSYEQYF. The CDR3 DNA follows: TGTGCCAGCAGCCCTCGGACAGGGAGGTCCTACGAGCAGTACTTC.

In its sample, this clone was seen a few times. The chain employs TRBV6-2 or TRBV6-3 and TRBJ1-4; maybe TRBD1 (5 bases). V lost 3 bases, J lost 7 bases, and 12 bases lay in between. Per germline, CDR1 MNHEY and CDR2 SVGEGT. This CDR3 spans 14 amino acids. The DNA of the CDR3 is TGTGCCAGCAGTTATATGGGACGTGGTGAAAAACTGTTTTTT. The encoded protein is CASSYMGRGEKLFF.

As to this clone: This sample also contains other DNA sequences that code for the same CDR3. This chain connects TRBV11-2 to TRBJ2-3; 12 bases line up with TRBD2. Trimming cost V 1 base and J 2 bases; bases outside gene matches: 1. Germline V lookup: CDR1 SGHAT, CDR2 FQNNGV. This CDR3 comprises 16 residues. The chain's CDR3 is CASSLGLAGATDTQYF. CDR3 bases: TGTGCCAGCAGCTTAGGACTAGCGGGGGCCACAGATACGCAGTATTTT.

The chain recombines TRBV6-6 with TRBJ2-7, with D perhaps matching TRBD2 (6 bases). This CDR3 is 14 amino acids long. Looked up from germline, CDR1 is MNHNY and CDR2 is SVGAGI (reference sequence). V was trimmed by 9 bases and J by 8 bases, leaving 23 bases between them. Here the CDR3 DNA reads TGTGCCAGGGGATTACTAGCACCGCCCGGCAAGCAGTACTTC. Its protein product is CARGLLAPPGKQYF.

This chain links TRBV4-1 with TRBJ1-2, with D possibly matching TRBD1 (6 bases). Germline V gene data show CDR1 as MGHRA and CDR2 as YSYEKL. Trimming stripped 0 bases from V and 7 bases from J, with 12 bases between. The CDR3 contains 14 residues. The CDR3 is CASSQEGGVFGYTF. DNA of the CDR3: TGCGCCAGCAGCCAAGAAGGGGGGGTCTTTGGCTACACCTTC.

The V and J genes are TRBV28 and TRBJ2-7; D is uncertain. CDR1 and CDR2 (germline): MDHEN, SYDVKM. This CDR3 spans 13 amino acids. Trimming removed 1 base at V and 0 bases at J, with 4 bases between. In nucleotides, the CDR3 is TGTGCCAGCAGTTTATTAGCCTCCTACGAGCAGTACTTC. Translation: CASSLLASYEQYF.

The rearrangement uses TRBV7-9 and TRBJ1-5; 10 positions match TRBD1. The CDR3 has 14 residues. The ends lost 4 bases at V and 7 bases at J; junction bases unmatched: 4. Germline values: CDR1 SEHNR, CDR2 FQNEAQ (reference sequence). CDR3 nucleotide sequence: TGTGCCAGCAGCTCGCGGGACAGGGGCCAGCCCCAGCATTTT. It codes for CASSSRDRGQPQHF. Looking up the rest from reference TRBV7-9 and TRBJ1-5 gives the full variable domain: DTGVSQNPRHKITKRGQNVTFRCDPISEHNRLYWYRQTLGQGPEFLTYFQNEAQLEKSRLLSDRFSAERPKGSFSTLEIQRTEQGDSAMYLCASSSRDRGQPQHFGDGTRLSIL.

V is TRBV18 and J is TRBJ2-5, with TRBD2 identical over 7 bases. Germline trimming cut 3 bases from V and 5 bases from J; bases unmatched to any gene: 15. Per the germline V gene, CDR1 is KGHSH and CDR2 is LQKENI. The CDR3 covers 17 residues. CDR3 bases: TGTGCCAGCTCACCCCTTAACATCCGGGAGGAGGGTGAGACCCAGTACTTC. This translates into CASSPLNIREEGETQYF.